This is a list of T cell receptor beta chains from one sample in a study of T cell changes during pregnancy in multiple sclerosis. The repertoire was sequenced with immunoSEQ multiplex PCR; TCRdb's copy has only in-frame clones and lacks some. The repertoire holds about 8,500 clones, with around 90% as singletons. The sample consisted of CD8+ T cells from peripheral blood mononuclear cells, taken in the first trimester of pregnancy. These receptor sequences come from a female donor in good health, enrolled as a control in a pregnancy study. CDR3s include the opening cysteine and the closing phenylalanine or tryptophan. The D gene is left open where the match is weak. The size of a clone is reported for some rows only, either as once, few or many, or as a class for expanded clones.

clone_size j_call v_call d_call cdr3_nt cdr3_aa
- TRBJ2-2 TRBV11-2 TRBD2 TGTGCCAGCAGCTTAGGGACGGCGGGAGCCGGGGAGCTGTTTTTT CASSLGTAGAGELFF
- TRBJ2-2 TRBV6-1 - TGTGCCAGCGAGCACGGGGAGCTGTTTTTT CASEHGELFF
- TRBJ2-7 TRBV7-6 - TGTGCCAGCAGCCCCACAGAGGCGGGGTTAACCTACGAGCAGTACTTC CASSPTEAGLTYEQYF
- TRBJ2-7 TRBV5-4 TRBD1 TGTGCCAGCAGCTTGGCCGGGACAGGGGCTTCCTACGAGCAGTACTTC CASSLAGTGASYEQYF
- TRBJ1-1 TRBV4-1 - TGCGCCAGCAGCCAAGTAGGGGGGAACACTGAAGCTTTCTTT CASSQVGGNTEAFF
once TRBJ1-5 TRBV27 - TGTGCCAGCAGTCATACAGGGAATCAGCCCCAGCATTTT CASSHTGNQPQHF
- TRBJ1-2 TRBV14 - TGTGCCAGCAGCCAAGCCCAGGGCTATGGCTACACCTTC CASSQAQGYGYTF
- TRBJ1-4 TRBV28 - TGTGCCAGCAGTCGTACAGGGCTTGCAACTAATGAAAAACTGTTTTTT CASSRTGLATNEKLFF
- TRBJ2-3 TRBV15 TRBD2 TGTGCCACCAGCAGAGATCGGACTAGCGGGGCCGACACAGATACGCAGTATTTT CATSRDRTSGADTDTQYF
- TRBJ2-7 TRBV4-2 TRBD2 TGTGCCAGCAGCCAAGTCGCGGGGAGGGGTGTCTACGAGCAGTACTTC CASSQVAGRGVYEQYF
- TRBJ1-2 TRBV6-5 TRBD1 TGTGCCAGCAGTTTACAGGGGATCCATGGCTACACCTTC CASSLQGIHGYTF
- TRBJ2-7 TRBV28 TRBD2 TGTGCCAGCAGTTTTACCCCCTTCCGGGAGGGCTACGAGCAGTACTTC CASSFTPFREGYEQYF
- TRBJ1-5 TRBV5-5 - TGTGCCAGCAGCTCATCCCCCCGGGATTCGAATCAGCCCCAGCATTTT CASSSSPRDSNQPQHF
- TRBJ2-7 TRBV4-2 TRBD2 TGTGCCAGCAGCCAAGCGGGGGGGGGAACCTACGAGCAGTACTTC CASSQAGGGTYEQYF
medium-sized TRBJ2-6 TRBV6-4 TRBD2 TGTGCCAGCAGTGACTCGGGGGGGGCTGGGGCCAACGTCCTGACTTTC CASSDSGGAGANVLTF
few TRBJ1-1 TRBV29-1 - TGCAGCGTCGAGCACGTCCGGAGGGACACTGAAGCTTTCTTT CSVEHVRRDTEAFF
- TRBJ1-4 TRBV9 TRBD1 TGTGCCAGCAGCGTAGCTTCTGGACAGGGGTATTTGCCTAATGAAAAACTGTTTTTT CASSVASGQGYLPNEKLFF
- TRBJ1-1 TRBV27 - TGTGCCAGCAGTTTATCGAGAGGGCCGATGAACACTGAAGCTTTCTTT CASSLSRGPMNTEAFF
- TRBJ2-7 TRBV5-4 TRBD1 TGTGCCAGCAGCTGGCAGGGGGACTACGAGCAGTACTTC CASSWQGDYEQYF
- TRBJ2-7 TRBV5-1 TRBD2 TGCGCCAGCAGCTTGGGGTTCGGGCGGGAGTTTAACGAGCAGTACTTC CASSLGFGREFNEQYF
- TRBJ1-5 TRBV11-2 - TGTGCCAGCAGCTTAGATATCAGTAGCAATCAGCCCCAGCATTTT CASSLDISSNQPQHF
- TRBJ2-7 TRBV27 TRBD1 TGTGCCAGCAGTTTATACCCAGACAGGGGCTACGAGCAGTACTTC CASSLYPDRGYEQYF
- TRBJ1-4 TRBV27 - TGTGCCAGCAGTTTAGTGGCGGAAACTAATGAAAAACTGTTTTTT CASSLVAETNEKLFF
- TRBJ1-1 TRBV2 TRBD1 TGTGCCAGCAGATTCGCGACAGGGGAATACACTGAAGCTTTCTTT CASRFATGEYTEAFF
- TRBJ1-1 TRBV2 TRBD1 TGTGCCAGCAGTACGGAGGACAGGGGACGTTGGTTCACTGAAGCTTTCTTT CASSTEDRGRWFTEAFF
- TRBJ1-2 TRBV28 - TGTGCCAGCAGTCTAGATCTAACCTCAACTGGGGACACAACTAACTATGGCTACACCTTC CASSLDLTSTGDTTNYGYTF
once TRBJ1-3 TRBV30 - TGTGCCTGGAGTGGGGCGCGGGGCACCATATATTTT CAWSGARGTIYF
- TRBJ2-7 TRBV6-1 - TGTGCCAGCAGTGAAGGGGTCGGGTCGGTCGACGAGCAGTACTTC CASSEGVGSVDEQYF
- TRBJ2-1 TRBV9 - TGTGCCAGCATGAGGGACAATGAGCAGTTCTTC CASMRDNEQFF
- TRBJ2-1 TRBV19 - TGTGCCAGTACCCCCCGGGGGGCAGCCGAGCAGTTCTTC CASTPRGAAEQFF
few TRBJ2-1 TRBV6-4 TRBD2 TGTGCCAGCAGCCCGCGGGAGGACCACAATGAGCAGTTCTTC CASSPREDHNEQFF
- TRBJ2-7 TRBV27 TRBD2 TGTGCCAGCAGTTTGGCGGGAGGAAACTACGAGCAGTACTTC CASSLAGGNYEQYF
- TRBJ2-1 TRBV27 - TGTGCCAGCAGTCCCCAAGTTAGCTCCTACAATGAGCAGTTCTTC CASSPQVSSYNEQFF
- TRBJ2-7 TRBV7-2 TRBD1 TGTGCCAGCAGCCTCGACAGGGGAAGCTCCTACGAGCAGTACTTC CASSLDRGSSYEQYF
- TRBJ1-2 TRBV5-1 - TGCGCCAGCAGCTTGGACATCCAACCTTTCTATGGCTACACCTTC CASSLDIQPFYGYTF
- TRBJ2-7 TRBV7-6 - TGTGCCAGCAGCCCGACCGGCGAGGGAGAGCAGTACTTC CASSPTGEGEQYF
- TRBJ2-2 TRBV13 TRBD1 TGTGCCAGCAGCTTAGGAGGGGGCAGCCCCGACACCGGGGAGCTGTTTTTT CASSLGGGSPDTGELFF
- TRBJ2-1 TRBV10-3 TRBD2 TGTGCCATCAGGCCGGGACTAGCGGGAGTAAAGTTCTTC CAIRPGLAGVKFF
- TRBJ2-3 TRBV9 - TGTGCCAGCAGGGGGCTTGGGGATACGCAGTATTTT CASRGLGDTQYF
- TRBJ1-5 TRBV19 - TGTGCCAGTACCGAATCCCCCCAACAGGTAATTTATAGCAATCAGCCCCAGCATTTT CASTESPQQVIYSNQPQHF
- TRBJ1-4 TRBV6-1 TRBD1 TGTGCCAGCAGTGAAGACGGACCGGGACAGGGGATCGAAAAACTGTTTTTT CASSEDGPGQGIEKLFF
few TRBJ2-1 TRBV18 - TGTGCCAGCTCACCGGTCGATGACAGCTCAGGTGAGCAGTTCTTC CASSPVDDSSGEQFF
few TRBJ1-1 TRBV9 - TGTGCCAGCAGCGTAGGGGGCAGTGAAGCTTTCTTT CASSVGGSEAFF
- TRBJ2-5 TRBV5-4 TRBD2 TGCGCCAGCAGCTACAAACCGGGACTAGCGGGTGAAGAGACCCAGTACTTC CASSYKPGLAGEETQYF
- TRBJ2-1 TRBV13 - TGTGCCAGCAGCCGAGCCAATGAGCAGTTCTTC CASSRANEQFF
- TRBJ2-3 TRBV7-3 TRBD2 TGTGCCAGCAGCTTATACGGGGGGATGGGGGATACGCAGTATTTT CASSLYGGMGDTQYF
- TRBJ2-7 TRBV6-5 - TGTGCCAGCAGTTACCTCGACAATATTCACGAGCAGTACTTC CASSYLDNIHEQYF
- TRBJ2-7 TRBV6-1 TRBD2 TGTGCCAGCAGTGAGGGGACTAGCGGGAGCTACGAGCAGTACTTC CASSEGTSGSYEQYF
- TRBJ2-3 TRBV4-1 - TGCGCCAGCAGCCAAGTGGCAGGGGCAGATACGCAGTATTTT CASSQVAGADTQYF
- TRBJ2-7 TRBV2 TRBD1 TGTGCCAGCCAGGACAGGGGATCCTACGAGCAGTACTTC CASQDRGSYEQYF
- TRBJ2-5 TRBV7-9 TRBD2 TGTGCCAGCAGCTTATACGGCGGGAGTGTAGATAATAAGACCCAGTACTTC CASSLYGGSVDNKTQYF
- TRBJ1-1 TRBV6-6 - TGTGCCAGCAGTTACTCACAGGAGAACACTGAAGCTTTCTTT CASSYSQENTEAFF
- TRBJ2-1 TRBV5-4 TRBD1 TGTGCCAGCAGCCCGGGACAGGGGGCGGGTGAGCAGTTCTTC CASSPGQGAGEQFF
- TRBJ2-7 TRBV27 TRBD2 TGTGCCAGCAGTCCGAGACTAGCGGGAGGGCCTCGGGAGGAGCAGTACTTC CASSPRLAGGPREEQYF
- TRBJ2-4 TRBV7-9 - TGTGCCAGCAGCTCTGGATTCCCCCGGAGGGCCAAAAACATTCAGTACTTC CASSSGFPRRAKNIQYF
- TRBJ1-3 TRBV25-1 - TGTGCCAGCAGTGGTCGACACCCAATCGCTGGAAACACCATATATTTT CASSGRHPIAGNTIYF
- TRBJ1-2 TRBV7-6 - TGTGCCAGCAGCTTAGGGGGCTTATGGGGCTACACCTTC CASSLGGLWGYTF